This T cell receptor beta chain was sequenced during a study of patients and donors after allogeneic stem cell transplantation. The sample holds a few counts of this clonotype. This CDR3 comprises 14 residues. The V gene lost 0 bases and the J gene lost 4 bases, with 10 bases spanning the gap. One entry per CDR3 protein, called by TCRdb with MiXCR from the RT-PCR reads. The sample consists of some 880,000 distinct CDR3 sequences, about a sixth of them appearing once. The receptor's source is a human donor who was either an allogeneic HSCT recipient or a stem cell or donor lymphocyte infusion donor (not recorded which). It is not recorded whose cells these are; they may come from a transplant donor. The V call is TRBV12-3 or TRBV12-4, the J call TRBJ2-7; no firm D call. The material sequenced was blood, either unsorted or a sorted T cell fraction (not recorded which). The CDR3 DNA reads TGTGCCAGCAGTTTAGCGTCTCTATCGTACGAGCAGTACTTC. It codes for CASSLASLSYEQYF.